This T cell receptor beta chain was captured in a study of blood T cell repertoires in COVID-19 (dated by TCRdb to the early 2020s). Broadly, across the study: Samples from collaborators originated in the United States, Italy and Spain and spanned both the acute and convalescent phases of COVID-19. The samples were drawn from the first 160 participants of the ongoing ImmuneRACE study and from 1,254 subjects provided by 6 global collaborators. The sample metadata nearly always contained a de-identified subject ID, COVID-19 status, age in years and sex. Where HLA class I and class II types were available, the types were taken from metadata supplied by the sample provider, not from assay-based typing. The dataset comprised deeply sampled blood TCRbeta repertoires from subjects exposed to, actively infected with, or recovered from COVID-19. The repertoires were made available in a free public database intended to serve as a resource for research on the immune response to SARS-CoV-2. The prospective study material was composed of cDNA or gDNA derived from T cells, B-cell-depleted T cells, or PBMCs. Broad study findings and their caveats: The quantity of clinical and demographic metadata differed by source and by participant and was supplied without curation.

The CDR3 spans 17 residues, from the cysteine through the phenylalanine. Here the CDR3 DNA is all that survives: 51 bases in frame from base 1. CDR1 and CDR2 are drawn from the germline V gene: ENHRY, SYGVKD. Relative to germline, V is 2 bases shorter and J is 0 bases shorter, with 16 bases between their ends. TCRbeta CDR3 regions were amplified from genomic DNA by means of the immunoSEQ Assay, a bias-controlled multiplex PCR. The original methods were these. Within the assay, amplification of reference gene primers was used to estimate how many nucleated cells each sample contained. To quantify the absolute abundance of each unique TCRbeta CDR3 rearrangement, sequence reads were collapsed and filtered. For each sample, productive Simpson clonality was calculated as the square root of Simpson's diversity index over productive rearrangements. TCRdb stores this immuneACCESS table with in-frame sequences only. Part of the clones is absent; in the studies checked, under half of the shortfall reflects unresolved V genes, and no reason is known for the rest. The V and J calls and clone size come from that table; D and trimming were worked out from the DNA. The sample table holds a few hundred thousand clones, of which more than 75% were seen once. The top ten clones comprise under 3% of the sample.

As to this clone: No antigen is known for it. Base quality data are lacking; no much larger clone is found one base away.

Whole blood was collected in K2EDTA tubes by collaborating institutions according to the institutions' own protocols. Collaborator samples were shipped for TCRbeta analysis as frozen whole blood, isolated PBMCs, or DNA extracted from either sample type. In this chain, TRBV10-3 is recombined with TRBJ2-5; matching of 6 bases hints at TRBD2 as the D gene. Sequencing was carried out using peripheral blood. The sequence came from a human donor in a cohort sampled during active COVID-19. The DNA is TGTGCCATCAGTGAGGGGAGGCCAGCGGCGTACCAAGAGACCCAGTACTTC. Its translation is CAISEGRPAAYQETQYF.